This TCR beta chain was captured by sequencing in a study of cytomegalovirus exposure and HLA in healthy donors. On the study more broadly: Membership in the Caucasian-associated ancestry cluster was found for 75% to 85% of roughly 360 genotyped donors. Study findings and constraints: Later analysis associated a missense DCLRE1C variant with TCR beta V- and J-gene trimming. In a later analysis, donors in an Asian-associated ancestry cluster reportedly had fewer N-insertions in productive TCRs than the cohort mean.

As for this clone: The target antigen is unknown.

The CDR3 has 15 residues. Germline loops: CDR1 SQVTM, CDR2 ANQGSEA. With 8 bases removed from V and 0 bases from J, the gap between germline ends came to 18 bases. The primer mix had 60 Vbeta and 13 Jbeta primers. The method was immunoSEQ multiplex PCR; TCRdb's version includes in-frame clones alone and lacks a portion of them. This table has around 200,000 clones, 65% to 85% appearing once. The clonotype comes from a man between 50 and 59 years old in good health and CMV-seronegative. The sequenced material came from PBMCs. The chain combines TRBV29-1 with TRBJ2-3; D possibly corresponds to TRBD1 (5 bases). CDR3 in DNA: TGCAGCTCCGAAGGATGGGGCTCAAGCACAGATACGCAGTATTTT. The encoded protein is CSSEGWGSSTDTQYF.